These T cell receptor beta chains were read from a single sample in a study of cytomegalovirus exposure and HLA in healthy donors. Sequenced by immunoSEQ multiplex PCR; TCRdb stores in-frame clones only, minus some. The sample yields about 120,000 clones, about 80% seen once. The sample was PBMCs. These receptors were taken from a man aged 60 to 69 in good health and CMV-seropositive. Both conserved end residues are part of each CDR3. A D gene is named only where the DNA matches it firmly. Some rows mark clone size as missing; the rest say once, few, many or name a class of expanded clone.

j_call clone_size d_call v_call cdr3_aa cdr3_nt
TRBJ2-5 - TRBD1 TRBV7-8 CASSLDRGLKTQYF TGTGCCAGCAGCCTCGACAGGGGGCTAAAGACCCAGTACTTC
TRBJ1-2 - TRBD1 TRBV6-6 CASSPQGVGGYTF TGTGCCAGCAGTCCTCAGGGGGTAGGTGGCTACACCTTC
TRBJ1-1 - - TRBV20-1 CSAAARTEAFF TGCAGTGCAGCAGCGAGGACTGAAGCTTTCTTT
TRBJ2-3 - TRBD2 TRBV5-1 CASSSTSGGQDTQYF TGCGCCAGCAGCTCGACTAGCGGGGGGCAGGATACGCAGTATTTT
TRBJ2-3 once TRBD2 TRBV2 CASRFLAGGGTQYF TGTGCCAGCAGATTTCTAGCGGGAGGTGGTACGCAGTATTTT
TRBJ1-3 - TRBD1 TRBV7-9 CASSITARQGAGNTIYF TGTGCCAGCAGCATCACCGCCAGACAGGGGGCCGGAAACACCATATATTTT
TRBJ2-2 - - TRBV5-1 CASRQNTGELFF TGCGCCAGCAGACAAAACACCGGGGAGCTGTTTTTT
TRBJ2-7 once - TRBV11-1 CASSLATGQYFSYEQYF TGTGCCAGCAGCTTAGCCACCGGACAATATTTCTCCTACGAGCAGTACTTC
TRBJ1-2 - - TRBV7-2 CASSLEGLNYGYTF TGTGCCAGCAGCTTAGAGGGACTAAACTATGGCTACACCTTC
TRBJ1-1 few - TRBV6-5 CASSRGGIGRAFF TGTGCCAGCAGTAGAGGAGGGATAGGTAGAGCTTTCTTT
TRBJ2-2 - - TRBV27 CASSSPRGGTGELFF TGTGCCAGCAGTTCCCCGAGGGGGGGCACCGGGGAGCTGTTTTTT
TRBJ2-3 - - TRBV11-3 CASSARAGAGYTDTQYF TGTGCCAGCAGCGCCCGCGCCGGGGCGGGGTACACAGATACGCAGTATTTT
TRBJ1-4 - TRBD1 TRBV5-5 CASSLLLGGTNEKLFF TGTGCCAGCAGCTTGTTATTAGGGGGCACTAATGAAAAACTGTTTTTT
TRBJ2-7 - TRBD2 TRBV28 CASSLQMGRSEAGGRYEQYF TGTGCCAGCAGTTTACAAATGGGACGGAGTGAAGCGGGGGGCAGGTACGAGCAGTACTTC
TRBJ1-4 - TRBD1 TRBV9 CASSVSGGTNEKLFF TGTGCCAGCAGCGTCTCAGGGGGTACGAATGAAAAACTGTTTTTT
TRBJ2-5 - - TRBV28 CASSLFLTGAGQETQYF TGTGCCAGCAGTTTATTTCTAACAGGAGCCGGACAAGAGACCCAGTACTTC
TRBJ1-2 - TRBD1 TRBV18 CASSSGTGNYGYTF TGTGCCAGCTCGTCAGGGACAGGGAACTATGGCTACACCTTC
TRBJ2-6 - TRBD2 TRBV5-4 CASSQGLAGVVANGLTF TGTGCCAGCAGCCAGGGACTAGCGGGAGTAGTAGCCAACGGCCTGACTTTC
TRBJ1-6 - - TRBV11-2 CASSTLQGTNSPLHF TGTGCCAGCAGCACCTTACAGGGAACAAATTCACCCCTCCACTTT
TRBJ2-2 - - TRBV5-1 CASRAGSGNGELFF TGCGCCAGCAGAGCAGGTTCGGGGAACGGGGAGCTGTTTTTT
TRBJ2-1 - TRBD2 TRBV2 CASSAGTSSYNEQFF TGTGCCAGCAGTGCCGGGACTAGCTCCTACAATGAGCAGTTCTTC
TRBJ2-5 - - TRBV19 CASSLDLQETQYF TGTGCCAGTAGTCTGGACTTGCAAGAGACCCAGTACTTC
TRBJ2-7 - - TRBV5-6 CASSFFPTYEQYF TGTGCCAGCAGCTTTTTTCCTACCTACGAGCAGTACTTC
TRBJ2-5 once TRBD2 TRBV7-2 CASSFERRGVVQETQYF TGTGCCAGCAGCTTTGAGCGGCGGGGGGTTGTCCAAGAGACCCAGTACTTC
TRBJ1-2 - - TRBV4-1 CASSQQGSYGYTF TGCGCCAGCAGCCAACAGGGCAGCTATGGCTACACCTTC
TRBJ1-2 - TRBD1 TRBV5-6 CASSGGTGGLANYGYTF TGTGCCAGCAGCGGAGGGACAGGGGGCCTAGCTAACTATGGCTACACCTTC
TRBJ1-2 once - TRBV5-6 CASIMGRNYGYTF TGTGCCAGCATAATGGGCAGGAACTATGGCTACACCTTC
TRBJ2-1 - TRBD2 TRBV9 CASSVFSGTYNEQFF TGTGCCAGCAGCGTTTTTAGCGGGACCTACAATGAGCAGTTCTTC
TRBJ1-1 few - TRBV11-3 CASTLRGGNTEAFF TGTGCCAGCACCCTTAGGGGGGGGAACACTGAAGCTTTCTTT
TRBJ1-1 - - TRBV7-3 CASSARGRGTEAFF TGTGCCAGCAGCGCCCGGGGGAGGGGCACTGAAGCTTTCTTT
TRBJ1-4 - TRBD1 TRBV5-5 CASRKGQGNEKLFF TGTGCCAGCAGAAAGGGACAGGGGAATGAAAAACTGTTTTTT
TRBJ2-7 - TRBD2 TRBV19 CASSAGTSGTSEQYF TGTGCCAGTAGTGCCGGGACTAGCGGGACTAGCGAGCAGTACTTC
TRBJ1-2 - - TRBV5-5 CASSLDLGAYGYTF TGTGCCAGCAGCTTGGATTTGGGGGCCTATGGCTACACCTTC
TRBJ1-5 - - TRBV30 CAWSRVNSNQPQHF TGTGCCTGGAGTCGGGTGAATAGCAATCAGCCCCAGCATTTT
TRBJ2-7 - - TRBV2 CASVPPRATYEQYF TGTGCCAGCGTCCCCCCGCGGGCCACCTACGAGCAGTACTTC
TRBJ1-1 - - TRBV19 CASTRGNNLNTEAFF TGTGCCAGTACCCGAGGTAATAACTTGAACACTGAAGCTTTCTTT
TRBJ1-1 - - TRBV7-2 CASSLDYGGNTEAFF TGTGCCAGCAGCTTAGATTACGGAGGGAACACTGAAGCTTTCTTT
TRBJ1-1 - TRBD1 TRBV5-5 CASSFSDREPAFF TGTGCCAGCAGCTTCTCTGACAGGGAGCCAGCTTTCTTT
TRBJ1-6 - - TRBV5-6 CASSLGSGYNSPLHF TGTGCCAGCAGCTTGGGGTCAGGCTATAATTCACCCCTCCACTTT
TRBJ2-7 - - TRBV7-9 CASSPNRRASDSYEQYF TGTGCCAGCAGCCCTAACCGTCGGGCTAGCGACTCCTACGAGCAGTACTTC
TRBJ1-5 - - TRBV6-1 CASSEVGRALGNQPQHF TGTGCCAGCAGTGAAGTTGGCAGGGCACTTGGCAATCAGCCCCAGCATTTT
TRBJ2-6 - - TRBV29-1 CSVGQASDNVLTF TGCAGCGTTGGACAGGCAAGCGACAACGTCCTGACTTTC
TRBJ2-1 - - TRBV2 CASLQGMMGYEQFF TGTGCCAGCCTCCAGGGGATGATGGGCTATGAGCAGTTCTTC
TRBJ2-7 - TRBD2 TRBV4-2 CASSQVGPGGGSGHEQYF TGTGCCAGCAGCCAAGTGGGGCCGGGAGGCGGGAGTGGCCACGAGCAGTACTTC